This TCR beta chain was sequenced during a study of cytomegalovirus exposure and HLA in healthy donors. The repertoire was sequenced with immunoSEQ multiplex PCR; TCRdb's copy has only in-frame clones and lacks some. The sample contains under 85,000 clones, 94% of which appear only once. Germline loops: CDR1 KGHSH, CDR2 LQKENI. This CDR3 is 15 amino acids long. Deletions cut 3 bases from V and 7 bases from J, with 19 bases between. The rearrangement joins TRBV18 to TRBJ2-7; tentative D call: TRBD2 (5 bases). The sequence was obtained from a woman aged 18-29 years in good health and CMV-seronegative. Sample: PBMCs. The CDR3 DNA sequence: TGTGCCAGCTCACCGGGCCCTATCGGATCGGGGGAGCAGTACTTC. Its translation: CASSPGPIGSGEQYF.